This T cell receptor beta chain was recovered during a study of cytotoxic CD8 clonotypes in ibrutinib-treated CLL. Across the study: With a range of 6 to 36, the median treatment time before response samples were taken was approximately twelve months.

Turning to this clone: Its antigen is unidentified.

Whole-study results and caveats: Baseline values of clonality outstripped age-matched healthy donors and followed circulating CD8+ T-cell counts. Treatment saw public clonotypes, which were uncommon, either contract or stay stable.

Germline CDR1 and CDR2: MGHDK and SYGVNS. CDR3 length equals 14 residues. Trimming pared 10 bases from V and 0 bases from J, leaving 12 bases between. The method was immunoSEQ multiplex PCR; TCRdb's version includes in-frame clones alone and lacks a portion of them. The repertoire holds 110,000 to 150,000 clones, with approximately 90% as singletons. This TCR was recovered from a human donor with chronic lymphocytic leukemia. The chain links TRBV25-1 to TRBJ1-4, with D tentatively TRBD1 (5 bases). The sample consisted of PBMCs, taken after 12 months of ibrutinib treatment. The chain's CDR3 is CATRGPTTNEKLFF. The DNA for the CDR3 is TGTGCCACCCGGGGACCGACAACTAATGAAAAACTGTTTTTT.